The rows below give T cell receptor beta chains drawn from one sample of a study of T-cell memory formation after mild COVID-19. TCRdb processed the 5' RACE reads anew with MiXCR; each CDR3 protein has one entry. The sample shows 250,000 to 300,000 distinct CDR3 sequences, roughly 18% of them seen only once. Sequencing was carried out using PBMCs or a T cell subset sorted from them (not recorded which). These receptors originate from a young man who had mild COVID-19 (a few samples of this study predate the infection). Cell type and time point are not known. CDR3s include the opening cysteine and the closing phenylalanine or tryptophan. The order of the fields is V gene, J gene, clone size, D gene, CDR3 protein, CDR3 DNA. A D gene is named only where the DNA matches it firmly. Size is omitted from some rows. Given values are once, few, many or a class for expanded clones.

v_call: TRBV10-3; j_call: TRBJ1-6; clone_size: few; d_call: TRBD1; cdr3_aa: CATEGANNSPLHF; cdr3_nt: TGTGCCACCGAGGGGGCGAATAATTCACCCCTCCACTTT
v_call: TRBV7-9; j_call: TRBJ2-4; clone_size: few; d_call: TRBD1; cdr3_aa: CASSSPYTGGENIQYF; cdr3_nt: TGTGCCAGCAGCTCGCCCTACACAGGGGGCGAAAACATTCAGTACTTC
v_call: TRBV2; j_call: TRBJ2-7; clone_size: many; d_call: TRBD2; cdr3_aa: CASRTGLATFKQYF; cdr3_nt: TGTGCCAGCAGGACGGGACTAGCGACCTTTAAGCAGTACTTC
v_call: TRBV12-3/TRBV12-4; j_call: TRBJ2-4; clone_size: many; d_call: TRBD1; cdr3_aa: CASRRTGGLDIQYF; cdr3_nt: TGTGCCAGCAGACGGACAGGGGGCTTGGACATTCAGTACTTC
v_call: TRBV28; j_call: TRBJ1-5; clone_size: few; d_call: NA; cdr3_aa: CASKDNQPQHF; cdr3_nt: TGTGCCAGCAAGGACAATCAGCCCCAGCATTTT
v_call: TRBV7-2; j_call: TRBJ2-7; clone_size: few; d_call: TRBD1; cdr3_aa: CASSLVWTGAEQYF; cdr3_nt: TGTGCCAGCAGCTTAGTATGGACAGGGGCTGAGCAGTACTTC
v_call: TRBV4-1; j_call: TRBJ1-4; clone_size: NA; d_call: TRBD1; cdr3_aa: CASSQWETGGNEKLFF; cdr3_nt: TGCGCCAGCAGCCAATGGGAAACAGGGGGCAATGAAAAACTGTTTTTT
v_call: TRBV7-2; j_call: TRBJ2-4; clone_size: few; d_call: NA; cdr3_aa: CASSPARAKNIQYF; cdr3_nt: TGTGCCAGCAGCCCGGCGAGGGCCAAAAACATTCAGTACTTC
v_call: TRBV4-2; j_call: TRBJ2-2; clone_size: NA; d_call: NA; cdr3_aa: CASSQDMAGTAGELFF; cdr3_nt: TGTGCCAGCAGCCAAGATATGGCCGGGACGGCCGGGGAGCTGTTTTTT
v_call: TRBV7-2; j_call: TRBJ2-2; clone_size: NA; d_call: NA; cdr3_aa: CASSLRAGELFF; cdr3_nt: TGTGCCAGCAGCTTACGGGCCGGGGAGCTGTTTTTT
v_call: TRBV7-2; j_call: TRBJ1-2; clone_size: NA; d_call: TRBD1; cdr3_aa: CASSRDRVDGYTF; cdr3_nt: TGTGCCAGCAGCCGGGACAGGGTAGATGGCTACACCTTC
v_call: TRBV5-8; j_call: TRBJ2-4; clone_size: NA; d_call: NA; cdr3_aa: CASSLRKDIQYF; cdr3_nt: TGTGCCAGCAGCTTGAGGAAGGACATTCAGTACTTC
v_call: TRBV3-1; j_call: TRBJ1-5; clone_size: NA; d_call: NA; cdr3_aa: CASSQSGSNQPQHF; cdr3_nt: TGTGCCAGCAGCCAATCAGGTAGCAATCAGCCCCAGCATTTT
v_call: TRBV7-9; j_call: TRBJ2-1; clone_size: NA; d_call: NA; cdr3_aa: CASSPRLKPSYNEQFF; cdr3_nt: TGTGCCAGCAGCCCGCGACTAAAGCCCTCCTACAATGAGCAGTTCTTC
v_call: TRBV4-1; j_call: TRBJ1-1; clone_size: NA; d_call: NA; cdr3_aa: CASSFSDSVNTEAFF; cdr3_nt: TGCGCCAGCAGCTTTTCGGACTCGGTGAACACTGAAGCTTTCTTT
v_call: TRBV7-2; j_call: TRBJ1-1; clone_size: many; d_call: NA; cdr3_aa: CASSPPLGVSAEAFF; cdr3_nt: TGTGCCAGCAGCCCACCCCTGGGGGTGAGTGCTGAAGCTTTCTTT
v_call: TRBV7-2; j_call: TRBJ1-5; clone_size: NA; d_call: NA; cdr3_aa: CASSTNRFRQPQHF; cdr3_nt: TGTGCCAGCAGCACCAACAGGTTCCGCCAGCCCCAGCATTTT
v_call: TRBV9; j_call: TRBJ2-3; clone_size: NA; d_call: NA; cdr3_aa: CASSPRRGRTDTQYF; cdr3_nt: TGTGCCAGCAGCCCCCGGCGGGGGCGCACAGATACGCAGTATTTT
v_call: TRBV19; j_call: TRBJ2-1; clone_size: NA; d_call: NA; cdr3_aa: CASSGAGPEQFF; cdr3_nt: TGTGCCAGTAGCGGGGCCGGGCCCGAGCAGTTCTTC
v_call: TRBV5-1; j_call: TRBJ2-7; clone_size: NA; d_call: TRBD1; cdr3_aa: CASSFSQGANEQYF; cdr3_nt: TGCGCCAGCAGCTTCTCACAGGGGGCCAACGAGCAGTACTTC
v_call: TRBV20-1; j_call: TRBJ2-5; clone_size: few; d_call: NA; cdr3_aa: CSARDLEGGSTHQETQYF; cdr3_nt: TGCAGTGCTAGAGATCTTGAGGGGGGTTCGACGCACCAAGAGACCCAGTACTTC
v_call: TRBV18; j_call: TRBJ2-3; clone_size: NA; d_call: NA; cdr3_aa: CASSAQGFPAPDTQYF; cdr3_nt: TGTGCCAGCTCAGCACAGGGATTTCCAGCGCCAGATACGCAGTATTTT
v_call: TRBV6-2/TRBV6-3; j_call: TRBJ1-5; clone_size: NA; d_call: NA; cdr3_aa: CASSGQFSNQPQHF; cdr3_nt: TGTGCCAGCAGTGGACAGTTTAGCAATCAGCCCCAGCATTTT
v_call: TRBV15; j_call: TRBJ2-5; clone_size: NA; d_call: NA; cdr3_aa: CATSRVGSGGETQYF; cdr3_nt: TGTGCCACCAGCAGAGTCGGGTCGGGCGGGGAGACCCAGTACTTC
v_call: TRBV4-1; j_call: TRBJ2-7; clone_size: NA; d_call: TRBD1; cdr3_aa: CASSQGGTGIGYEQYF; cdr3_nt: TGCGCCAGCAGCCAAGGGGGGACAGGGATCGGCTACGAGCAGTACTTC
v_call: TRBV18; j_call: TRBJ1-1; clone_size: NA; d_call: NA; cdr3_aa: CASSSSGAFDTEAFF; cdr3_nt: TGTGCCAGCTCATCTTCAGGGGCTTTCGACACTGAAGCTTTCTTT
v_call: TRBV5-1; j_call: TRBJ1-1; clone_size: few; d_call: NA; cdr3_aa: CASSPYKNTEAFF; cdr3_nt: TGCGCCAGCAGCCCATACAAGAACACTGAAGCTTTCTTT
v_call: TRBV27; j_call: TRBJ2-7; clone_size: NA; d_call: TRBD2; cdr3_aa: CASSSRTSGGYEQYF; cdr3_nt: TGTGCCAGCAGTTCCCGGACTAGCGGGGGCTACGAGCAGTACTTC
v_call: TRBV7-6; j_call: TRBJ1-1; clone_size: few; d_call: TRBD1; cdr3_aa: CASRQGAEAFF; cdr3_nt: TGTGCCAGCCGACAGGGCGCTGAAGCTTTCTTT
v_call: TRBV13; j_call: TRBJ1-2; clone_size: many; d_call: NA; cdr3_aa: CASRNEQYTYGYTF; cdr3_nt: TGTGCCAGCAGGAATGAACAGTATACCTATGGCTACACCTTC
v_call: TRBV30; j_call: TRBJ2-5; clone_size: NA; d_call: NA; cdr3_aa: CAWSVKAGGETQYF; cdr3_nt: TGTGCCTGGAGTGTAAAAGCCGGGGGAGAGACCCAGTACTTC
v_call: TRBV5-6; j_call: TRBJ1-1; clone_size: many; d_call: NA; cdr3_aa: CASSSLTHEYAEAFF; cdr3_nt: TGTGCCAGCAGCTCGCTGACTCACGAGTACGCTGAAGCTTTCTTT
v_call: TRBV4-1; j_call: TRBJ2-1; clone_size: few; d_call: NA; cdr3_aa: CASRSGNGQGAYNEQFF; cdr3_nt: TGCGCCAGCAGGAGCGGAAACGGGCAGGGCGCCTACAATGAGCAGTTCTTC
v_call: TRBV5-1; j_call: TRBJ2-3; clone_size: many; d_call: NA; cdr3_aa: CASSLVGTDTQYF; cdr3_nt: TGCGCCAGCAGCTTGGTTGGGACAGATACGCAGTATTTT
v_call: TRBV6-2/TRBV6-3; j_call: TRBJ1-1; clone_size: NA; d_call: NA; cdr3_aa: CASSYVDYTEAFF; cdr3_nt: TGTGCCAGCAGTTACGTGGACTACACTGAAGCTTTCTTT
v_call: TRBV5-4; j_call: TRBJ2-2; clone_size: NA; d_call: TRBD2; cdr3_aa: CASSPRLAPNTGELFF; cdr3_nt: TGTGCCAGCAGCCCGAGACTAGCCCCGAACACCGGGGAGCTGTTTTTT
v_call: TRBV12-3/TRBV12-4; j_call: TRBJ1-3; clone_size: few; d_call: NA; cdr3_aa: CASSPMVGNTIYF; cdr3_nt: TGTGCCAGCAGCCCAATGGTTGGAAACACCATATATTTT
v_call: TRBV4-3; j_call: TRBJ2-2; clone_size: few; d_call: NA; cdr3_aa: CASSPLGVGELFF; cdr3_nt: TGCGCCAGCAGTCCCCTGGGAGTCGGGGAGCTGTTTTTT
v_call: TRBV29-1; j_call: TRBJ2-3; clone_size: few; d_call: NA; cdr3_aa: CSVEDGQKLDTQYF; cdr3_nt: TGCAGCGTTGAGGACGGACAGAAATTAGATACGCAGTATTTT
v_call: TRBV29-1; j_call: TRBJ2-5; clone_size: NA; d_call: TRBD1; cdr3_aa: CSVGDSQETQYF; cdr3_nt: TGCAGCGTTGGGGACAGCCAAGAGACCCAGTACTTC
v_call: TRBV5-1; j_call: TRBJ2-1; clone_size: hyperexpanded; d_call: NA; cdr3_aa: CASSLDEPTDNEQFF; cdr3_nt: TGCGCCAGCAGCTTGGACGAGCCTACCGACAATGAGCAGTTCTTC
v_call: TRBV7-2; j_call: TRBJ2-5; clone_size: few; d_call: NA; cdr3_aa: CASSLAGSWGQETQYF; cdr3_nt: TGTGCCAGCAGCTTAGCGGGGAGTTGGGGCCAAGAGACCCAGTACTTC
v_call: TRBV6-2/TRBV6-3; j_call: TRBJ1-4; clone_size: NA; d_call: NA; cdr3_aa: CASTSQGMVEKLFF; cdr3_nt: TGTGCCAGCACCTCACAGGGAATGGTTGAAAAACTGTTTTTT
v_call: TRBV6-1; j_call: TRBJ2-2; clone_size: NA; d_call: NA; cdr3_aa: CAILRQIGGGELFF; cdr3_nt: TGTGCCATCCTTCGACAGATTGGCGGCGGGGAGCTGTTTTTT
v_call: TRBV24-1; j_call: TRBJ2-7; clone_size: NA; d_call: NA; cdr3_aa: CATSDSVRGQKTESSYEQYF; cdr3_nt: TGTGCCACCAGTGACTCGGTGCGGGGACAGAAAACTGAGAGCTCCTACGAGCAGTACTTC
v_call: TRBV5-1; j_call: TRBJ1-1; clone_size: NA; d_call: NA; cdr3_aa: CASSLVGGGATEAFF; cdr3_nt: TGCGCCAGCAGCTTGGTCGGCGGGGGGGCAACTGAAGCTTTCTTT
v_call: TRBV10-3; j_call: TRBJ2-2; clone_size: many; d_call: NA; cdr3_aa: CATMWTVDTGELFF; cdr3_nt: TGTGCCACCATGTGGACAGTGGACACCGGGGAGCTGTTTTTT
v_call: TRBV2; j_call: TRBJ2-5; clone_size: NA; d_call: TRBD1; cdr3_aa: CASSGQGQTLGTQYF; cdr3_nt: TGTGCCAGCAGCGGACAGGGGCAAACCTTAGGGACCCAGTACTTC
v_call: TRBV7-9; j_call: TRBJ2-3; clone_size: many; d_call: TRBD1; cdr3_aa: CASLQGPTDTQYF; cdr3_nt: TGTGCCAGCCTACAGGGGCCCACAGATACGCAGTATTTT
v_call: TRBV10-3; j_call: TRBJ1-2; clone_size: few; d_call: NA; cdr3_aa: CAISESSGILQGTF; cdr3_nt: TGTGCCATCAGTGAGTCAAGTGGGATTCTGCAGGGCACCTTC
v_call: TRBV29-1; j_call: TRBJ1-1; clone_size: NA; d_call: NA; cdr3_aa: CSVGGRVNTEAFF; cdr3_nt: TGCAGCGTTGGAGGCAGGGTGAACACTGAAGCTTTCTTT
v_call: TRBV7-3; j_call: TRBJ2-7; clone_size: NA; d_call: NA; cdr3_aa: CASSVGAGRGNEQYF; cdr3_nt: TGTGCCAGCAGCGTGGGGGCCGGACGAGGCAACGAGCAGTACTTC